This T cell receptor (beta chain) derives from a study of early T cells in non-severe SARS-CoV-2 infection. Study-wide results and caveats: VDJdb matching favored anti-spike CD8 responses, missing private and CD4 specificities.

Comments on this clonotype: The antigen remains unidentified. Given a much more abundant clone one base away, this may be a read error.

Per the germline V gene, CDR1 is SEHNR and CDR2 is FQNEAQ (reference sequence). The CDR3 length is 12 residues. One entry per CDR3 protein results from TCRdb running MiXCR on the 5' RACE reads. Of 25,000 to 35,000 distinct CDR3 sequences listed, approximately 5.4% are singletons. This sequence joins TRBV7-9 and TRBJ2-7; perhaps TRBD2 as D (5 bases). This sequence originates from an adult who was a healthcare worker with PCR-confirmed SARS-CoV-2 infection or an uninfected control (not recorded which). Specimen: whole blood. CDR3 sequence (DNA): TGTACCAGCAGCCACGGGGAGTACGAGCAGTACTTC. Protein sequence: CTSSHGEYEQYF.